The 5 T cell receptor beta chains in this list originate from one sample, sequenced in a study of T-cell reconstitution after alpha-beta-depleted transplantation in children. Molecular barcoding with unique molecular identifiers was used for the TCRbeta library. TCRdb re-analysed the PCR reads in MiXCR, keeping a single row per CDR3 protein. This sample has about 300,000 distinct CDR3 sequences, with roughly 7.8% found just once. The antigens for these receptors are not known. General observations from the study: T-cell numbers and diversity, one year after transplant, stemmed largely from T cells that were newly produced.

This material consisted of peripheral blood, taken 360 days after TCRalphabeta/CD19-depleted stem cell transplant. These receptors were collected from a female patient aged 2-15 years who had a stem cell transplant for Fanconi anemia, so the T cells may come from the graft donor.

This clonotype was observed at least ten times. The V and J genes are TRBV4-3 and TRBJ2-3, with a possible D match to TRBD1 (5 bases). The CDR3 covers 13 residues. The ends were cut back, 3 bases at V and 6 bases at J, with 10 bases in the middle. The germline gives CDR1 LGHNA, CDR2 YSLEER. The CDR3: CASSHEGVDTQYF. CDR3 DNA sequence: TGCGCCAGCAGCCATGAAGGGGTCGATACGCAGTATTTT.

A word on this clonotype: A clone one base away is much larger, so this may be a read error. CDR3 protein: CASSFSGELTDTQYF. CDR3 DNA: TGTGCCAGCAGTTTCAGTGGGGAACTCACAGATACGCAGTATTTT. The genes are TRBV12-3 or TRBV12-4 and TRBJ2-3; D gene uncertain. The CDR3 extends over 15 amino acids. The V and J ends lost 3 bases and 2 bases respectively, with 12 bases between them.

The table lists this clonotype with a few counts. The CDR3 DNA follows: TGTGCCAGCAGCCAATTCGCAACGAGCGGGAGGGATACGCAGTATTTT. It translates to CASSQFATSGRDTQYF. This chain connects TRBV3-1 to TRBJ2-3; 9 positions agree with TRBD2. The CDR3 sequence is 16 residues long. The trim removed 2 bases at V and 6 bases at J, leaving 9 bases unmatched. Germline lookup yields CDR1 LGHDT and CDR2 YNNKEL (reference sequence).

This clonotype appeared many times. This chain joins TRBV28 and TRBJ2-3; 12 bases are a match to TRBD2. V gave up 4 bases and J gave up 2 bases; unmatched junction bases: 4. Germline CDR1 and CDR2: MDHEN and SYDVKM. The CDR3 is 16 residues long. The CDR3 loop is CASSSWTSGTTDTQYF. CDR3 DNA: TGTGCCAGCAGTTCCTGGACTAGCGGGACCACAGATACGCAGTATTTT. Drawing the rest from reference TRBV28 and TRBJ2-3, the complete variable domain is DVKVTQSSRYLVKRTGEKVFLECVQDMDHENMFWYRQDPGLGLRLIYFSYDVKMKEKGDIPEGYSVSREKKERFSLILESASTNQTSMYLCASSSWTSGTTDTQYFGPGTRLTVL.

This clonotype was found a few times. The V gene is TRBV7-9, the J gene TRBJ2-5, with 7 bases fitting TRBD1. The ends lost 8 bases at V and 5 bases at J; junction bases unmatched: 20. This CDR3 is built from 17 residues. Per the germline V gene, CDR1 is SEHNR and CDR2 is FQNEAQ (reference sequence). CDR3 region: CASRILFGIDRAETQYF. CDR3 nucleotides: TGTGCCAGCCGTATCCTTTTCGGAATTGACAGGGCGGAGACCCAGTACTTC.